The clone carrying this T cell receptor beta chain is categorized as medium-sized. As yet, its antigen is unknown. The time point was: sample taken at primary tumor resection. The donor group consisted of roughly 76 patients who had untreated, early-stage non-small cell lung cancer. TCRs were sequenced from unsorted whole RNA of tumor, nontumor lung or PBMC. Germline assignment: CDR1 SGHVS and CDR2 FQNEAQ. This CDR3 region has 12 residues. Trimming took 3 bases from V and 11 from J, leaving 12 bases between them. This sample was included in a study of spatial heterogeneity in lung cancer. The wider study: Strong correlation linked TCR transcript counts in tumor regions to a T cell module score derived from matched bulk RNA-seq.

Study-level points and caveats: In tumors, expanded intratumoral alpha and beta TCR counts tracked mutation counts.

Unique molecular identifiers tagged every individual TCR cDNA molecule. A single record per CDR3 protein comes from TCRdb applying MiXCR to the 5' RACE reads. The sample carries about 6,000 distinct CDR3 sequences, 12% to 15% recorded once. The clonotype comes from a male donor with early-stage non-small cell lung cancer. V and J are TRBV7-8 and TRBJ2-3; D ambiguous. The sequences come from lung tumor tissue, collected at surgery. The CDR3 protein is CASSLESNRQYF. Here the CDR3 DNA reads TGTGCCAGCAGCTTGGAAAGTAATAGGCAGTATTTT.